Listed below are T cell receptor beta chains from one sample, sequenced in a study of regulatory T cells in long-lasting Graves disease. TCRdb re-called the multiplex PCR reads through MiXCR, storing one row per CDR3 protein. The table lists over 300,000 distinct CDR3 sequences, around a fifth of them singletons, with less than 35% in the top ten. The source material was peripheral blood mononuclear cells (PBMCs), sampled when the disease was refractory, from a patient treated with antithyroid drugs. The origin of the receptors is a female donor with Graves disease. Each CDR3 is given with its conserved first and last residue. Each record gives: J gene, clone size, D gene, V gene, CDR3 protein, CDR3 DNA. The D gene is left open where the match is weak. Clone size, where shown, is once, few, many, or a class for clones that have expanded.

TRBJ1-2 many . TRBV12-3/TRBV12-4 CASSLKTVSWRWYGYTF TGTGCCAGCAGTTTGAAGACAGTATCCTGGAGGTGGTATGGCTACACCTTC
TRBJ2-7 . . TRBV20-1 CSARDLRGFMWYEQYF TGCAGTGCTAGAGATTTGAGGGGGTTTATGTGGTACGAGCAGTACTTC
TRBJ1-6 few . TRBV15 CATSPWQGTTNSPLHF TGTGCCACCAGCCCATGGCAGGGAACGACGAATTCACCCCTCCACTTT
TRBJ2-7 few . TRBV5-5 CASSVRDLAHYEQYF TGTGCCAGCAGCGTCCGGGACCTAGCCCACTACGAGCAGTACTTC
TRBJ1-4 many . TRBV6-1 CASSLSHGTRWEKLFF TGTGCCAGCAGTCTCTCCCACGGGACGCGGTGGGAAAAACTGTTTTTT
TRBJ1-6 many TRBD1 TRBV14 CASRPGDRVNSPLHF TGTGCCAGCAGGCCAGGTGACAGGGTTAATTCACCCCTCCACTTT
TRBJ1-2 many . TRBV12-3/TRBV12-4 CAKRGSEGYTF TGTGCCAAACGGGGCTCGGAAGGCTACACCTTC
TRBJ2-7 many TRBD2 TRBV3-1 CASSHKRDFYEQYF TGTGCCAGCAGCCACAAGCGGGATTTCTACGAGCAGTACTTC
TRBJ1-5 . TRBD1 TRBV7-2 CASSRDREEPQHF TGTGCCAGCAGCCGGGACAGGGAGGAACCCCAGCATTTT
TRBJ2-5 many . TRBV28 CASSLYGERETQYF TGTGCCAGCAGTTTATATGGGGAGAGGGAGACCCAGTACTTC
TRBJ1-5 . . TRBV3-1 CASSQGGGFGPQHF TGTGCCAGCAGCCAGGGAGGAGGGTTCGGGCCCCAGCATTTT
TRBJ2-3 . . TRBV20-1 CSGGVAGTDTQYF TGCAGTGGAGGGGTTGCTGGCACAGATACGCAGTATTTT
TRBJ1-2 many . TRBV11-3 CASSLEGRRGDYGYTF TGTGCCAGCAGCTTAGAAGGGAGGAGGGGTGACTATGGCTACACCTTC
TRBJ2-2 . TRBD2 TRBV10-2 CASSSLAGGDTGELFF TGCGCCAGCAGCTCACTAGCGGGGGGGGACACCGGGGAGCTGTTTTTT
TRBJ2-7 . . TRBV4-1 CASSQGPSGSYEQYF TGCGCCAGCAGCCAAGGACCCAGCGGCTCCTACGAGCAGTACTTC
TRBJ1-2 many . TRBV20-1 CSARETVGGRGYGYTF TGCAGTGCTAGAGAAACCGTAGGGGGAAGGGGTTATGGCTACACCTTC
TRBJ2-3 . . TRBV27 CASSLAAGWGTDTQYF TGTGCCAGCAGCTTAGCCGCGGGATGGGGCACAGATACGCAGTATTTT